Below are 31 T cell receptor beta chains sequenced from a single sample in a study of cytomegalovirus exposure and HLA in healthy donors. The PCR had 60 Vbeta and 13 Jbeta primers. Libraries were prepared by immunoSEQ multiplex PCR; TCRdb keeps only in-frame clonotypes and omits some of them. The sample lists some 120,000 clones; over 70% were seen once. Material: PBMCs. The source of these receptors is a man between 40 and 49 years old in good health and CMV-seropositive.

The chain joins TRBV5-4 to TRBJ2-5, with D perhaps TRBD1 (6 bases). Trimming shortened V by 3 bases and J by 2 bases, and 20 bases separated the two germline ends. Per germline, CDR1 SGHNT and CDR2 YYREEE (reference sequence). This CDR3 comprises 17 residues. The CDR3 DNA sequence: TGTGCCAGCAGCTCACCACCTGGCAGGGGTGGGCAAGAGACCCAGTACTTC. This gives the protein CASSSPPGRGGQETQYF.

CDR3 region: CASSSGSPTYNTEAFF. The CDR3 coding sequence is TGTGCCAGCAGCTCCGGATCACCGACATACAACACTGAAGCTTTCTTT. The rearrangement uses TRBV5-5 and TRBJ1-1, with D uncertain. Trimming took 3 bases from V and 2 from J, leaving 17 bases between them. Germline lookup yields CDR1 SGHKS and CDR2 YYEKEE (reference sequence). The CDR3 has 16 amino acids. Full variable domain (outside the CDR3, taken from reference TRBV5-5 and TRBJ1-1): DAGVTQSPTHLIKTRGQQVTLRCSPISGHKSVSWYQQVLGQGPQFIFQYYEKEERGRGNFPDRFSARQFPNYSSELNVNALLLGDSALYLCASSSGSPTYNTEAFFGQGTRLTVV.

V gene TRBV7-9 combines with J gene TRBJ2-7; 7 bases match TRBD1. V lost 4 bases, J lost 5 bases, and 11 bases stayed unmatched. The CDR3 runs to 15 residues. Germline values: CDR1 SEHNR, CDR2 FQNEAQ (reference sequence). This CDR3 reads CASSSIDRVVDEQYF. For the CDR3, the DNA is TGTGCCAGCAGCTCCATCGACAGGGTAGTCGACGAGCAGTACTTC.

This sequence joins TRBV21-1 and TRBJ2-3; the table's D gene call, TRBD2, was not cross checked with the DNA. TRBV21-1 is termed a pseudogene. The CDR3 is 17 amino acids. The CDR3: CASSKAVRVIGTDTQYF. The CDR3 DNA reads as TGTGCCAGCAGCAAAGCGGTCCGGGTTATCGGCACAGATACGCAGTATTTT.

The chain couples TRBV5-1 to TRBJ1-1, with D uncertain. Germline CDR1 is SGHRS and CDR2 is YFSETQ. The CDR3 length is 15 residues. The V end lost 6 bases, the J end lost 2 bases, and 17 bases lay between the germline ends. For the CDR3, the DNA is TGCGCCAGCACCTCCGAGTGGTCTGTAAACACTGAAGCTTTCTTT. Its translation: CASTSEWSVNTEAFF.

This clone was seen a handful of times. The chain has TRBV6-6 and TRBJ2-2; TRBD2 matches at 9 bases. The CDR3 extends over 16 amino acids. J was trimmed by 7 bases and V by 5 bases; bases with no gene match: 11. Germline CDR1 MNHNY, CDR2 SVGAGI (reference sequence). In DNA, the CDR3 is TGTGCCAGCAGTCAACGACTAGCGGCCTCGGGCGGGGAGCTGTTTTTT. As protein: CASSQRLAASGGELFF.

As to this clone: This specimen includes other DNA sequences encoding the same CDR3. This rearrangement joins TRBV27 to TRBJ2-7; 7 bases are shared with TRBD2. The V segment lost 6 bases and the J segment 2 bases; nucleotides outside the gene matches: 4. This CDR3 contains 13 residues. The germline gives CDR1 MNHEY, CDR2 SMNVEV (reference sequence). The chain's CDR3 is CASSPGGAYEQYF. The DNA for the CDR3 is TGTGCCAGCAGCCCGGGGGGAGCCTACGAGCAGTACTTC.

This clone was seen once. The rearrangement uses TRBV27 and TRBJ1-5; D ambiguous. Trimming took 5 bases from V and 9 from J, leaving 20 bases between them. The CDR3 loop spans 15 amino acids. The germline V gene encodes CDR1 MNHEY and CDR2 SMNVEV (reference sequence). This CDR3 reads CASSTEPPDLGPQHF. CDR3 nucleotide sequence: TGTGCCAGCAGTACAGAACCTCCGGACTTGGGGCCCCAGCATTTT.

The gene calls are TRBV30 and TRBJ1-4, with a tentative D call TRBD1 (5 bases). V dropped 6 bases and J dropped 0 bases, with 11 bases sitting between them. Germline lookup yields CDR1 GTSNPN and CDR2 SVGIG (reference sequence). CDR3 length: 14 residues. In DNA, the CDR3 is TGTGCCTGCACCCAGGGCCCAACTAATGAAAAACTGTTTTTT. Translation gives CACTQGPTNEKLFF.

The chain joins TRBV11-2 to TRBJ1-1; D is unresolved. Germline lookup yields CDR1 SGHAT and CDR2 FQNNGV. The length of the CDR3 is 14 residues. V shed 6 bases and J shed 0 bases, with 11 bases lying between them. As DNA, the CDR3 is TGTGCCAGCAGGGGCGACGGCATGAACACTGAAGCTTTCTTT. Translated: CASRGDGMNTEAFF.

The rearrangement uses TRBV11-3 and TRBJ2-2; possibly TRBD1 for D (6 bases). V lost 5 bases, J lost 0 bases, and 10 bases lay in between. This CDR3 contains 15 residues. CDR1 and CDR2 from the germline V gene are SGHNT and YENEEA. The CDR3, as DNA: TGTGCCAGCAGCCAGGGACACCCGAACACCGGGGAGCTGTTTTTT. It encodes CASSQGHPNTGELFF. Filled out from reference TRBV11-3 and TRBJ2-2, the complete variable domain reads EAGVVQSPRYKIIEKKQPVAFWCNPISGHNTLYWYLQNLGQGPELLIRYENEEAVDDSQLPKDRFSAERLKGVDSTLKIQPAELGDSAVYLCASSQGHPNTGELFFGEGSRLTVL.

This clone was picked up a small number of times. This sequence joins TRBV13 and TRBJ2-2; 14 positions agree with TRBD2. The CDR3 covers 19 residues. From germline, CDR1 is PRHDT and CDR2 FYEKMQ (reference sequence). The J segment lost 0 bases and the V segment lost 5 bases, leaving 8 bases of the junction unmatched. The CDR3 is CASSPTSGGGVTNTGELFF. The CDR3 DNA reads as TGTGCCAGCAGCCCGACTAGCGGGGGGGGTGTGACGAACACCGGGGAGCTGTTTTTT.

This clone was counted a few times. The chain couples TRBV18 to TRBJ2-5, with TRBD1 matching over 8 bases. This CDR3 spans 17 amino acids. From germline, CDR1 is KGHSH and CDR2 LQKENI. V shed 3 bases and J 4 bases; nucleotides not matched to a gene: 13. The CDR3 nucleotides are TGTGCCAGCTCACCCGTCAGCAGGGGGCGGGCGGGAGAGACCCAGTACTTC. Protein: CASSPVSRGRAGETQYF.

The V call is TRBV19, the J call TRBJ1-5; 11 positions agree with TRBD1. The J segment lost 0 bases and the V segment lost 1 base, leaving 2 bases of the junction unmatched. Germline V gene lookup returns CDR1 LNHDA and CDR2 SQIVND (reference sequence). This CDR3 comprises 17 residues. Here the CDR3 DNA reads TGTGCCAGTAGTATAGTGGGACAGGGGGTTAGCAATCAGCCCCAGCATTTT. Amino acid sequence: CASSIVGQGVSNQPQHF.

The chain has TRBV27 and TRBJ2-5; the match to TRBD2 covers 8 bases. The trim removed 8 bases at V and 5 bases at J, leaving 10 bases unmatched. The CDR3 contains 14 residues. Germline lookup yields CDR1 MNHEY and CDR2 SMNVEV (reference sequence). In DNA, the CDR3 is TGTGCCAGCCGCCCGGGGGGGGTGGGCGAGACCCAGTACTTC. Encoded protein: CASRPGGVGETQYF.

The J gene is TRBJ2-3, the V gene TRBV6-6; 11 nucleotides line up with TRBD2. The V and J ends lost 8 bases and 4 bases, in that order; junction bases with no gene match: 8. Germline assignment: CDR1 MNHNY and CDR2 SVGAGI (reference sequence). The CDR3 is made up of 15 amino acids. The CDR3 region is CASSGLAGGSDTQYF. The CDR3 nucleotides are TGTGCCAGCTCAGGGCTAGCGGGGGGCTCAGATACGCAGTATTTT.

This chain uses TRBV27 with TRBJ2-7; tentatively, D is TRBD2 (6 bases). Germline CDR1 is MNHEY and CDR2 is SMNVEV (reference sequence). CDR3 size: 13 residues. V was shortened by 6 bases and J by 0 bases, with 9 bases between the two germline ends. DNA of the CDR3: TGTGCCAGCAGCCGGGGGAGCTCCTACGAGCAGTACTTC. Its protein is CASSRGSSYEQYF.

The chain combines TRBV9 with TRBJ2-2, with D unresolved. The CDR3 runs 16 residues. V lost 0 bases and J lost 4, with 13 bases in between. CDR1 SGDLS and CDR2 YYNGEE come from the germline V gene. The CDR3 DNA is TGTGCCAGCAGCGTAGCTTCGGTGGCGGTCACCGGGGAGCTGTTTTTT. This encodes CASSVASVAVTGELFF.

The rearrangement uses TRBV7-8 and TRBJ2-3; 9 nucleotides match TRBD1. Germline CDR1 SGHVS, CDR2 FQNEAQ. V lost 5 bases to trimming and J lost 2 bases; unmatched junction nucleotides: 5. CDR3 length: 15 amino acids. The CDR3 region is CASSVTGGVTDTQYF. CDR3 DNA sequence: TGTGCCAGCAGCGTGACAGGGGGAGTCACAGATACGCAGTATTTT.

CDR3 protein: CASSYSSMGGLAEAFF. The CDR3 DNA reads as TGTGCCAGCAGTTATAGTAGTATGGGGGGTCTGGCTGAAGCTTTCTTT. V usage is TRBV6-5 and J usage is TRBJ1-1; tentative D call: TRBD1 (5 bases). The V gene's germline CDR1 is MNHEY and CDR2 SVGAGI. The V and J ends lost 3 bases and 6 bases respectively, with 20 bases between them. CDR3 length equals 16 residues.

The chain recombines TRBV11-2 with TRBJ2-5, with 8 bases lining up with TRBD2. This CDR3 spans 15 amino acids. The V segment lost 4 bases and the J segment 5 bases; nucleotides outside the gene matches: 9. CDR1 SGHAT and CDR2 FQNNGV come from the germline V gene. The CDR3 loop is CASSSLAGGVETQYF. In nucleotides, the CDR3 is TGTGCCAGCAGCTCTCTAGCGGGTGGTGTGGAGACCCAGTACTTC.

The chain joins TRBV7-9 to TRBJ2-4; 14 bases are a match to TRBD2. This CDR3 comprises 19 residues. V dropped 4 bases and J dropped 0; count of bases not matched to a gene: 8. Germline V gene lookup returns CDR1 SEHNR and CDR2 FQNEAQ (reference sequence). The CDR3 coding sequence is TGTGCCAGCAGCTCCGGGACTAGCGGGGGCCAACTAGCCAAAAACATTCAGTACTTC. Its protein product is CASSSGTSGGQLAKNIQYF.

The sample holds a few counts of this clone. The V call is TRBV6-1, the J call TRBJ2-7; 7 bases fit TRBD1. V was clipped by 0 bases and J by 7 bases; unmatched bases: 9. This CDR3 region has 15 residues. The V gene's germline CDR1 is MNHNS and CDR2 SASEGT. The CDR3 region is CASSEAGQIQGEQYF. CDR3 DNA sequence: TGTGCCAGCAGTGAAGCAGGACAAATACAGGGGGAGCAGTACTTC.

The chain combines TRBV25-1 with TRBJ1-2; 11 bases map to TRBD1. Germline V gene lookup returns CDR1 MGHDK and CDR2 SYGVNS. V lost 6 bases to trimming and J lost 3 bases; unmatched junction nucleotides: 3. CDR3 length equals 14 residues. CDR3 region: CASRGDRGDYGYTF. DNA of the CDR3: TGTGCCAGCAGGGGGGACAGGGGGGACTATGGCTACACCTTC.

This clone has just a few counts. The chain couples TRBV6-5 to TRBJ1-5; 8 bases are a match to TRBD1. Germline CDR1 MNHEY, CDR2 SVGAGI. This CDR3 is built from 13 residues. The V and J ends lost 6 bases and 8 bases, in that order; junction bases with no gene match: 6. As DNA, the CDR3 is TGTGCCAGCAGATCAGACAGGGGTGAGCCCCAGCATTTT. Translating it yields CASRSDRGEPQHF.

The V call is TRBV5-4, the J call TRBJ2-5; 11 bases align to TRBD1. Trimming cost V 1 base and J 2 bases; bases outside gene matches: 7. The CDR3 extends over 17 amino acids. Germline CDR1 SGHNT, CDR2 YYREEE (reference sequence). CDR3 sequence reads: CASSLRTGGAGQETQYF. For the CDR3, the DNA is TGTGCCAGCAGCTTGAGGACAGGGGGCGCCGGGCAAGAGACCCAGTACTTC.

V usage is TRBV10-2 and J usage is TRBJ1-2, with 9 positions matching TRBD1. Germline CDR1 reads WSHSY; CDR2 reads SAAADI. This CDR3 has 14 amino acids. The V and J ends lost 6 bases and 2 bases, in that order; junction bases with no gene match: 4. CDR3 residues: CASSDRGGNYGYTF. CDR3 nucleotides: TGCGCCAGCAGCGACAGGGGGGGGAACTATGGCTACACCTTC.

The gene calls are TRBV9 and TRBJ2-1; 8 bases are shared with TRBD2. V trimming: 4 bases; J trimming: 8 bases; junction bases outside the gene matches: 8. The CDR3 consists of 14 residues. The germline gives CDR1 SGDLS, CDR2 YYNGEE. The CDR3 region is CASSSSTSVDEQFF. The CDR3 nucleotides read TGTGCCAGCAGCTCCTCGACTAGCGTGGATGAGCAGTTCTTC. The full variable domain, its missing parts supplied by reference TRBV9 and TRBJ2-1, is DSGVTQTPKHLITATGQRVTLRCSPRSGDLSVYWYQQSLDQGLQFLIQYYNGEERAKGNILERFSAQQFPDLHSELNLSSLELGDSALYFCASSSSTSVDEQFFGPGTRLTVL.

CDR3 DNA: TGCAGCGTTGAAGATGTGCCGGGACTAGCGGGACTGTCTAGCACAGATACGCAGTATTTT. Amino acids: CSVEDVPGLAGLSSTDTQYF. The V call is TRBV29-1, the J call TRBJ2-3; 13 bases fit TRBD2. Losses at the gene ends were 0 bases for V and 0 bases for J; bases not matched to a gene: 12. Germline assignment: CDR1 SQVTM and CDR2 ANQGSEA. The CDR3 contains 20 residues.

This rearrangement joins TRBV7-9 to TRBJ2-5; 7 bases align to TRBD1. This CDR3 is 13 amino acids long. CDR1 is SEHNR, CDR2 FQNEAQ, per germline (reference sequence). V was clipped by 9 bases and J by 4 bases; unmatched bases: 8. The CDR3 DNA reads TGTGCCAGTGCTTCAAGGGGGCCAGAGACCCAGTACTTC. Its translation: CASASRGPETQYF.

The chain uses TRBV19 and TRBJ2-7; 7 bases are a match to TRBD1. The germline V gene encodes CDR1 LNHDA and CDR2 SQIVND (reference sequence). The CDR3 consists of 14 residues. After removal of 5 bases from V and 1 base from J, the junction contained 5 bases not matched to a gene. The CDR3 coding sequence is TGTGCCAGTAGTCCCGGACAGGTTTCCTACGAGCAGTACTTC. Translation: CASSPGQVSYEQYF.